One sample yielded the 8 T cell receptor beta chains listed below, sequenced in a study of blood T cell repertoires in COVID-19. Sequencing used immunoSEQ multiplex PCR; TCRdb keeps in-frame clones, though not all of them. Among over 25,000 clones listed, about 85% were seen once. The sequencing sample was made of peripheral blood. The receptors here all came from a woman aged 55-70 years with active COVID-19.

The genes are TRBV18 and TRBJ2-5; tentative D call: TRBD2 (5 bases). Germline CDR1 is KGHSH and CDR2 is LQKENI. The CDR3 length is 14 residues. Trimming took off 1 base at V and 2 bases at J, with 8 bases between the two ends. CDR3 DNA: TGTGCCAGCTCACCACTGCTAGCTCAAGAGACCCAGTACTTC. It codes for CASSPLLAQETQYF.

The chain combines TRBV5-6 with TRBJ2-3, with D perhaps TRBD1 (5 bases). CDR3 length: 14 residues. Germline CDR1 reads SGHDT; CDR2 reads YYEEEE. The V end lost 4 bases, the J end lost 2 bases, and 11 bases lay between the germline ends. The CDR3 nucleotides read TGTGCCAGCAGCAAGGACACGAACACAGATACGCAGTATTTT. This translates into CASSKDTNTDTQYF.

The V gene is TRBV18, the J gene TRBJ2-2, with D possibly matching TRBD1 (6 bases). CDR1 is KGHSH, CDR2 LQKENI, per germline. The CDR3 sequence is 17 residues long. Between the trimmed V and J ends, which lost 3 bases and 7 bases, there was a span of 21 bases. In nucleotides, the CDR3 is TGTGCCAGCTCACCGAGGTCCAACGACAGGTTCGGCGGGGAGCTGTTTTTT. It yields the protein CASSPRSNDRFGGELFF.

The chain is built from TRBV2 and TRBJ2-5; 7 bases map to TRBD1. This CDR3 comprises 14 residues. V trimming: 4 bases; J trimming: 5 bases; junction bases outside the gene matches: 7. Germline V gene lookup returns CDR1 SNHLY and CDR2 FYNNEI. CDR3 nucleotide sequence: TGTGCCAGCAGTGGAATGACAGGGTTGGAGACCCAGTACTTC. It codes for CASSGMTGLETQYF. The whole variable domain, remainder taken from reference TRBV2 and TRBJ2-5, is EPEVTQTPSHQVTQMGQEVILRCVPISNHLYFYWYRQILGQKVEFLVSFYNNEISEKSEIFDDQFSVERPDGSNFTLKIRSTKLEDSAMYFCASSGMTGLETQYFGPGTRLLVL.

The chain has TRBV19 and TRBJ2-7; 7 bases are a match to TRBD1. The CDR3 sequence is 15 residues long. V lost 3 bases and J lost 3; bases outside the gene matches: 8. Germline loops: CDR1 LNHDA, CDR2 SQIVND (reference sequence). The CDR3 nucleotides read TGTGCCAGTAGTATGGTGGGCAGGGGGAACTACGAGCAGTACTTC. Amino acids: CASSMVGRGNYEQYF.

This clone occurred once. CDR3 sequence: CASTSASNTGELFF. CDR3 coding DNA: TGTGCCAGTACCAGCGCGTCGAACACCGGGGAGCTGTTTTTT. V and J are TRBV19 and TRBJ2-2; D remains ambiguous. Deletions cut 7 bases from V and 0 bases from J, with 9 bases between. Germline assignment: CDR1 LNHDA and CDR2 SQIVND (reference sequence). CDR3 length: 14 residues.

This chain connects TRBV20-1 to TRBJ2-7; 8 nucleotides align to TRBD1. V gave up 3 bases and J gave up 5 bases; unmatched junction bases: 9. This CDR3 region has 14 residues. CDR1 DFQATT and CDR2 SNEGSKA come from the germline V gene (reference sequence). The CDR3 DNA follows: TGCAGTGCTAGTAGGGCAGGGGGCCTCAACGAGCAGTACTTC. It translates to CSASRAGGLNEQYF.

This chain uses TRBV6-5 with TRBJ2-3; maybe TRBD1 (6 bases). The CDR3 sequence is 16 residues long. V lost 4 bases and J lost 2, with 16 bases in between. In germline, CDR1 is MNHEY, CDR2 SVGAGI. In DNA, the CDR3 is TGTGCCAGCAGTTTAACCTTACAGGGAAACACAGATACGCAGTATTTT. This codes for CASSLTLQGNTDTQYF.